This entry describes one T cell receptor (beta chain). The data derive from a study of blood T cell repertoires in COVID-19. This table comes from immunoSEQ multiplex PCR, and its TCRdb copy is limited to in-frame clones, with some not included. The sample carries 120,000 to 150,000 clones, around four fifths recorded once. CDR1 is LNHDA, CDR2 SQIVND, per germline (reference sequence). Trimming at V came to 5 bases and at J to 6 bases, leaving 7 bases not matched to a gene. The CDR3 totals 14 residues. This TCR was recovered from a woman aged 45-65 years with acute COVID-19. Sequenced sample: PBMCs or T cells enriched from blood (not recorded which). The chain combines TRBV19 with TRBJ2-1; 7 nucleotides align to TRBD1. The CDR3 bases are TGTGCCAGTAGTTATGCAAGGACAGGCAATGAGCAGTTCTTC. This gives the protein CASSYARTGNEQFF. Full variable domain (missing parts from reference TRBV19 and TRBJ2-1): DGGITQSPKYLFRKEGQNVTLSCEQNLNHDAMYWYRQDPGQGLRLIYYSQIVNDFQKGDIAEGYSVSREKKESFPLTVTSAQKNPTAFYLCASSYARTGNEQFFGPGTRLTVL.